The 26 T cell receptor beta chains given below trace back to one sample, sequenced in a study of blood T cell repertoires in COVID-19. Produced via immunoSEQ multiplex PCR; TCRdb's table is partial and in-frame only. Of approximately 240,000 clones in the sample, about 88% were seen once. Sequencing was carried out using peripheral blood. The source is a woman in her thirties or forties who had recovered from COVID-19.

The chain uses TRBV19 and TRBJ2-7; 9 bases agree with TRBD1. This CDR3 comprises 15 residues. With V trimmed by 7 bases and J by 5 bases, 12 bases remained unmatched. The germline V gene encodes CDR1 LNHDA and CDR2 SQIVND (reference sequence). CDR3 bases: TGTGCCAGTAAGTCTCCCGGGACAGGGAGCGACGAGCAGTACTTC. The encoded protein is CASKSPGTGSDEQYF.

V usage is TRBV7-2 and J usage is TRBJ1-2, with 7 bases fitting TRBD1. This CDR3 is built from 15 residues. Germline CDR1 and CDR2: SGHTA and FQGNSA. The J segment lost 6 bases and the V segment lost 5 bases, leaving 12 bases of the junction unmatched. This chain's CDR3 is CASSLPDRVMDGYTF. The CDR3 region has the DNA TGTGCCAGCAGCCTCCCAGACAGGGTAATGGATGGCTACACCTTC.

J is TRBJ1-1 and V is TRBV6-2 or TRBV6-3; D unresolved. CDR3 length equals 16 residues. Trimming shortened V by 2 bases and J by 0 bases, and 13 bases separated the two germline ends. The V gene's germline CDR1 is MNHEY and CDR2 SVGEGT. The CDR3 bases are TGTGCCAGCAGTTACCCAGGTTTTGGGCTGAACACTGAAGCTTTCTTT. This gives the protein CASSYPGFGLNTEAFF.

The V gene is TRBV19, the J gene TRBJ1-3, with unresolved D. The germline V and J ends were trimmed by 5 bases and 0 bases, with 11 bases remaining between them. The germline gives CDR1 LNHDA, CDR2 SQIVND (reference sequence). The CDR3 is 15 amino acids. The CDR3 loop reads CASSLRSSSGNTIYF. CDR3 DNA sequence: TGTGCCAGTAGTCTACGGAGTAGCTCTGGAAACACCATATATTTT.

This clone has a handful of counts. This rearrangement joins TRBV4-1 to TRBJ1-1; tentative D call: TRBD1 (5 bases). This CDR3 is 14 amino acids long. CDR1 MGHRA and CDR2 YSYEKL come from the germline V gene. Deletions cut 0 bases from V and 5 bases from J, with 10 bases between. The CDR3 sequence: CASSQELEGTEAFF. The CDR3 bases are TGCGCCAGCAGCCAAGAATTGGAGGGGACTGAAGCTTTCTTT.

The chain links TRBV13 to TRBJ2-7; 8 bases are a match to TRBD2. Germline V gives CDR1 PRHDT, CDR2 FYEKMQ (reference sequence). V was clipped by 5 bases and J by 7 bases; unmatched bases: 4. This CDR3 has 12 amino acids. CDR3 residues: CASSPRGGEQYF. The CDR3 nucleotides read TGTGCCAGCAGCCCCCGGGGGGGGGAGCAGTACTTC.

This clone was counted a few times. The chain combines TRBV5-1 with TRBJ2-3; 14 bases align to TRBD2. Germline V gene lookup returns CDR1 SGHRS and CDR2 YFSETQ. Germline trimming cut 0 bases from V and 1 base from J; bases unmatched to any gene: 4. The CDR3 runs 18 residues. The chain's CDR3 is CASSLEGLAGVGTDTQYF. The DNA of the CDR3 is TGCGCCAGCAGCTTGGAGGGACTAGCGGGAGTGGGCACAGATACGCAGTATTTT.

This clone was counted a single time. The J gene is TRBJ1-1, the V gene TRBV27; D is undetermined. Between the trimmed V and J ends, which lost 6 bases and 0 bases, there was a span of 11 bases. Germline V CDR1 and CDR2: MNHEY, SMNVEV (reference sequence). CDR3 length: 14 amino acids. In nucleotides, the CDR3 is TGTGCCAGCAGCCCACTCGGTGTGAACACTGAAGCTTTCTTT. It yields the protein CASSPLGVNTEAFF.

The chain recombines TRBV6-6 with TRBJ1-1; D is possibly TRBD1 (6 bases). The germline gives CDR1 MNHNY, CDR2 SVGAGI (reference sequence). The CDR3 has 13 amino acids. V was clipped by 9 bases and J by 6 bases, with 17 bases between them. As DNA, the CDR3 is TGTGCCAGTAGGGACACAGGGATGGCTGAAGCTTTCTTT. This translates into CASRDTGMAEAFF.

The rearrangement uses TRBV2 and TRBJ1-6, with a weak D call TRBD1 (5 bases). Trimming removed 2 bases at V and 5 bases at J, with 10 bases between. Germline lookup yields CDR1 SNHLY and CDR2 FYNNEI. The CDR3 length is 15 residues. This CDR3 is CASSETRDNNSPLHF. In nucleotides, the CDR3 is TGTGCCAGCAGTGAAACCAGGGATAATAATTCACCCCTCCACTTT.

The chain couples TRBV5-1 to TRBJ1-2; 7 bases map to TRBD1. This CDR3 comprises 13 residues. Trimming at V came to 7 bases and at J to 2 bases, leaving 5 bases not matched to a gene. Germline V gene lookup returns CDR1 SGHRS and CDR2 YFSETQ. The CDR3 protein is CASGTGQNYGYTF. The CDR3 nucleotides are TGCGCCAGCGGAACGGGACAGAACTATGGCTACACCTTC.

With regard to this clone: Other nucleotide sequences from this sample produce the same CDR3. The chain combines TRBV11-2 with TRBJ2-5; D might be TRBD2 (6 bases). Looked up from germline, CDR1 is SGHAT and CDR2 is FQNNGV. V was trimmed by 1 base and J by 4 bases, leaving 22 bases between them. This CDR3 comprises 18 residues. This chain's CDR3 is CASSLGLLASLVRETQYF. The CDR3 nucleotides read TGTGCCAGCAGCTTAGGGCTTCTAGCGTCATTAGTGCGAGAGACCCAGTACTTC.

The chain links TRBV28 to TRBJ2-7, with TRBD1 matching over 7 bases. With 8 bases clipped from V and 3 bases from J, the junction kept 10 bases outside the gene matches. The length of the CDR3 is 14 residues. CDR1 and CDR2 (germline): MDHEN, SYDVKM. The CDR3 spells CASLDTTGFYEQYF. Here the CDR3 DNA reads TGTGCCAGCCTAGATACGACAGGGTTCTACGAGCAGTACTTC.

The rearrangement links TRBV19 to TRBJ1-1, with D possibly TRBD1 on 5 matching bases. Between the trimmed V and J ends, which lost 4 bases and 10 bases, there was a span of 10 bases. There are 11 residues in the CDR3. The germline V gene has CDR1 LNHDA and CDR2 SQIVND (reference sequence). The CDR3 nucleotides read TGTGCCAGTAGTAGGGGCCTAGGAGCTTTCTTT. Encoded protein: CASSRGLGAFF.

The gene calls are TRBV30 and TRBJ1-2, with TRBD1 matching over 10 bases. This CDR3 is 15 amino acids long. Germline V gene sequence: CDR1 GTSNPN, CDR2 SVGIG (reference sequence). After removal of 1 base from V and 3 bases from J, the junction contained 5 bases not matched to a gene. This chain's CDR3 is CAWSADRGQDYGYTF. The CDR3 nucleotides read TGTGCCTGGAGTGCAGACAGGGGGCAAGACTATGGCTACACCTTC.

J is TRBJ1-2 and V is TRBV28; 7 nucleotides match TRBD1. CDR3 size: 11 residues. V trimming: 6 bases; J trimming: 8 bases; junction bases outside the gene matches: 3. Germline V gene data show CDR1 as MDHEN and CDR2 as SYDVKM. The CDR3 region has the DNA TGTGCCAGCAGGACAGGGAAGGGCTACACCTTC. Translation gives CASRTGKGYTF.

This clone was detected a few times. The chain has TRBV15 and TRBJ2-7; perhaps TRBD1 as D (5 bases). The CDR3 runs 14 residues. CDR1 and CDR2 from the germline V gene are LNHNV and YYDKDF (reference sequence). V lost 0 bases, J lost 0 bases, and 6 bases lay in between. The CDR3 DNA sequence: TGTGCCACCAGCAGAGATCAGGGCTCCTACGAGCAGTACTTC. Its translation: CATSRDQGSYEQYF.

J is TRBJ2-3 and V is TRBV9, with TRBD2 identical over 13 bases. The CDR3 length is 20 residues. In germline, CDR1 is SGDLS, CDR2 YYNGEE. V gave up 4 bases and J gave up 1 base; unmatched junction bases: 15. Here the CDR3 reads CASSQPPLAGGGPGTDTQYF. As DNA, the CDR3 is TGTGCCAGCAGCCAGCCCCCACTAGCGGGAGGGGGCCCGGGCACAGATACGCAGTATTTT. The entire variable domain, with the rest obtained from reference TRBV9 and TRBJ2-3, is as follows: DSGVTQTPKHLITATGQRVTLRCSPRSGDLSVYWYQQSLDQGLQFLIQYYNGEERAKGNILERFSAQQFPDLHSELNLSSLELGDSALYFCASSQPPLAGGGPGTDTQYFGPGTRLTVL.

J is TRBJ1-2 and V is TRBV6-6; 8 bases fit TRBD1. Germline CDR1 reads MNHNY; CDR2 reads SVGAGI (reference sequence). V dropped 5 bases and J dropped 0; count of bases not matched to a gene: 8. The CDR3 extends over 16 amino acids. CDR3 in amino acids: CASSRPDRATNYGYTF. The CDR3 nucleotides are TGTGCCAGCAGTCGACCGGACAGGGCCACTAACTATGGCTACACCTTC.

The J gene is TRBJ2-1, the V gene TRBV4-1, with D possibly TRBD1 on 6 matching bases. Trimming removed 0 bases from V and 4 bases from J, with 10 bases in between. This CDR3 region has 15 residues. The germline V gene encodes CDR1 MGHRA and CDR2 YSYEKL. CDR3 protein: CASSQEDRLYNEQFF. DNA of the CDR3: TGCGCCAGCAGCCAAGAGGACAGATTATACAATGAGCAGTTCTTC.

This clone was detected ten times or more. V gene TRBV6-4 combines with J gene TRBJ2-3, with 8 positions matching TRBD2. V lost 0 bases and J lost 4; bases outside the gene matches: 0. The germline CDR1 and CDR2 sequences are MRHNA and SNTAGT. The CDR3 consists of 14 residues. This chain's CDR3 is CASSDSTSADTQYF. The CDR3 coding sequence is TGTGCCAGCAGTGACTCGACTAGCGCAGATACGCAGTATTTT.

CDR3 DNA: TGTGCCAGCAGTGCCCGGACTAGCAACACAGATACGCAGTATTTT. Encoded protein: CASSARTSNTDTQYF. The chain has TRBV25-1 and TRBJ2-3; TRBD2 matches 8 bases. The CDR3 is 15 amino acids. The germline V gene has CDR1 MGHDK and CDR2 SYGVNS. Trimming at V came to 4 bases and at J to 2 bases, leaving 5 bases not matched to a gene.

The chain joins TRBV7-2 to TRBJ2-3; 7 bases line up with TRBD2. The trim removed 0 bases at V and 5 bases at J, leaving 5 bases unmatched. CDR1 is SGHTA, CDR2 FQGNSA, per germline. The CDR3 is made up of 15 amino acids. CDR3: CASSLAGGRVDTQYF. In DNA, the CDR3 is TGTGCCAGCAGCTTAGCGGGAGGGCGGGTAGATACGCAGTATTTT.

The chain carries TRBV5-6 and TRBJ2-3, with TRBD2 matching 11 bases. Trimming at V came to 6 bases and at J to 2 bases, leaving 11 bases not matched to a gene. CDR3 size: 17 residues. Germline V gene sequence: CDR1 SGHDT, CDR2 YYEEEE. The CDR3 region is CASTITGLADHTDTQYF. The CDR3 DNA follows: TGTGCCAGCACCATAACGGGACTAGCGGACCACACAGATACGCAGTATTTT.

CDR3: CASSPRDSNEKLFF. CDR3 nucleotide sequence: TGTGCCAGCAGCCCCCGGGACAGTAATGAAAAACTGTTTTTT. The rearrangement links TRBV7-8 to TRBJ1-4; 7 bases match TRBD1. The germline V gene encodes CDR1 SGHVS and CDR2 FQNEAQ. Trimming cost V 5 bases and J 4 bases; bases outside gene matches: 4. The CDR3 length is 14 residues.

The J gene is TRBJ2-7, the V gene TRBV4-3; 7 bases map to TRBD2. The CDR3 is 15 residues long. V gave up 0 bases and J gave up 6 bases; unmatched junction bases: 8. CDR1 LGHNA and CDR2 YSLEER come from the germline V gene. For the CDR3, the DNA is TGCGCCAGCAGCCAAGACCGGACTAGTCAGCTCGAGCAGTACTTC. Its protein is CASSQDRTSQLEQYF.